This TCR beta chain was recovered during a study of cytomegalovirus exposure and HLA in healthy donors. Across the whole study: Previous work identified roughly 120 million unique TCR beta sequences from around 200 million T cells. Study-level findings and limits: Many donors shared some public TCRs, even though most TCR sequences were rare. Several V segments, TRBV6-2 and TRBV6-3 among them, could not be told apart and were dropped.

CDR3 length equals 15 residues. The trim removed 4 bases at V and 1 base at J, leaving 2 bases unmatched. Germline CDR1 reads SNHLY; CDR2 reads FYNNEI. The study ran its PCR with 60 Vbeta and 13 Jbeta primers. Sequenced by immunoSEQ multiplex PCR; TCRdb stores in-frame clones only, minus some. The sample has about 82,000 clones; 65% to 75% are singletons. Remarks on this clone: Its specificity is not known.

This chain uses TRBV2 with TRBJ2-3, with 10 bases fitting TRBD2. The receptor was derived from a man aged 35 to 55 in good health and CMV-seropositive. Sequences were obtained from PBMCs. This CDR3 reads CASSASGSGTDTQYF. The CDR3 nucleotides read TGTGCCAGCAGTGCTAGCGGGAGCGGCACAGATACGCAGTATTTT.